The 8 T cell receptor beta chains below were found in one sample sequenced in a study of Tregs in tolerant kidney transplant recipients. Clones were read by immunoSEQ multiplex PCR, and TCRdb kept only the in-frame ones, dropping some. The table for this sample gives approximately 50,000 clones. Sample: CD4+ T cells from blood, taken before the transplant. The receptors derive from a human donor who received a combined kidney and bone marrow transplant.

As for this clone: The read terminates 3 residues before the CDR3 end, so the remaining end is supplied by the germline J gene. V is TRBV19 and J is TRBJ1-2; TRBD1 matches 10 bases. Germline trimming cut 3 bases from V and 7 bases from J; bases unmatched to any gene: 2. Per germline, CDR1 LNHDA and CDR2 SQIVND (reference sequence). This CDR3 has 13 residues. The CDR3 reads CASSIRTGGGYTF. The sequenced part of the CDR3 DNA is TGTGCCAGTAGTATTCGGACAGGGGGTGGC.

As concerns this clone: The CDR3 end lies 3 residues beyond the end of the read and is filled in from the germline J gene. The chain has TRBV11-2 and TRBJ2-3; no firm D call. Deletions cut 4 bases from V and 3 bases from J, with 14 bases between. This CDR3 region has 15 residues. Germline V gives CDR1 SGHAT, CDR2 FQNNGV. The part of the CDR3 DNA that was read is TGTGCCAGCAGCTCCCCAAATGCTAAGACAGATACG. It yields the protein CASSSPNAKTDT. The full CDR3 reads CASSSPNAKTDTQYF.

In the case of this clone: The CDR3 extends 3 residues past the end of the read, so its final part is completed from the germline J gene. The genes are TRBV7-6 and TRBJ2-7, with D unresolved. The germline V and J ends were trimmed by 3 bases and 5 bases, with 11 bases remaining between them. From germline, CDR1 is SGHVS and CDR2 FNYEAQ. The CDR3 has 13 residues. The CDR3 here is CASSFSGVHEQYF. CDR3 bases read: TGTGCCAGCAGCTTTTCGGGTGTCCACGAG.

The sequenced part of the CDR3 DNA is TGTGCCAGCAGCAGTCGGACAGGGACGAACACTGAA. Its translation is CASSSRTGTNTE. Given in full, the CDR3 is CASSSRTGTNTEAFF. The chain couples TRBV7-2 to TRBJ1-1, with 8 bases that match TRBD1. The DNA ends 3 residues before the CDR3 does, and the rest of the CDR3 is filled in from the germline J gene. Germline CDR1 reads SGHTA; CDR2 reads FQGNSA. Unmatched junction bases numbered 6, after V lost 5 bases and J lost 1 base. The CDR3 length is 15 residues.

Concerning this clone: The CDR3 end is not reached by the read, which stops 3 residues before it; the germline J gene fills it in. V is TRBV2 and J is TRBJ2-3, with D possibly being TRBD1 (5 bases). Trimming removed 3 bases from V and 0 bases from J, with 10 bases in between. Germline loops: CDR1 SNHLY, CDR2 FYNNEI. The CDR3 sequence is 15 residues long. The CDR3 bases that were read are TGTGCCAGCAGTGAGCAGGGAAAGAGCACAGATACG. Residues: CASSEQGKSTDT. The whole CDR3 protein is CASSEQGKSTDTQYF. The variable domain in full, with the rest retrieved from reference TRBV2 and TRBJ2-3, is EPEVTQTPSHQVTQMGQEVILRCVPISNHLYFYWYRQILGQKVEFLVSFYNNEISEKSEIFDDQFSVERPDGSNFTLKIRSTKLEDSAMYFCASSEQGKSTDTQYFGPGTRLTVL.

Turning to this clone: Read coverage stops 3 residues before the CDR3 terminus; the germline J gene supplies the remainder. The rearrangement joins TRBV7-7 to TRBJ2-7, with 7 bases matching TRBD1. Germline V lookup: CDR1 SSHAT, CDR2 FNYEAQ (reference sequence). This CDR3 is 13 amino acids long. V lost 1 base to trimming and J lost 6 bases; unmatched junction nucleotides: 3. CDR3 sequence: CASSLDWTGEQYF. Partial CDR3 DNA: TGTGCCAGCAGCTTAGATTGGACAGGCGAG.

In the case of this clone: From the germline J gene comes the end of the CDR3, since the read stops 3 residues before it. The rearrangement uses TRBV18 and TRBJ1-1; D might be TRBD1 (6 bases). The CDR3 contains 13 residues. Germline values: CDR1 KGHSH, CDR2 LQKENI. Trimming pared 4 bases from V and 4 bases from J, leaving 10 bases between. CDR3 bases read: TGTGCCAGCTCACGGGTCAGGGGCACTGAA. Protein product: CASSRVRGTE. The whole CDR3 is CASSRVRGTEAFF.

About this clone itself: The CDR3 end lies 3 residues beyond the end of the read and is filled in from the germline J gene. This chain uses TRBV11-1 with TRBJ2-7, with 8 bases lining up with TRBD1. Trimming took 7 bases from V and 6 from J; bases not matched to a gene: 8. Germline CDR1 and CDR2: SGHAT and FQDESV (reference sequence). The CDR3 has 13 amino acids. The CDR3 DNA, read in part, is TGTGCCAGCACCCCTGACAGGGGAGGCGAG. Protein: CASTPDRGGE. The full-length CDR3 reads as CASTPDRGGEQYF.